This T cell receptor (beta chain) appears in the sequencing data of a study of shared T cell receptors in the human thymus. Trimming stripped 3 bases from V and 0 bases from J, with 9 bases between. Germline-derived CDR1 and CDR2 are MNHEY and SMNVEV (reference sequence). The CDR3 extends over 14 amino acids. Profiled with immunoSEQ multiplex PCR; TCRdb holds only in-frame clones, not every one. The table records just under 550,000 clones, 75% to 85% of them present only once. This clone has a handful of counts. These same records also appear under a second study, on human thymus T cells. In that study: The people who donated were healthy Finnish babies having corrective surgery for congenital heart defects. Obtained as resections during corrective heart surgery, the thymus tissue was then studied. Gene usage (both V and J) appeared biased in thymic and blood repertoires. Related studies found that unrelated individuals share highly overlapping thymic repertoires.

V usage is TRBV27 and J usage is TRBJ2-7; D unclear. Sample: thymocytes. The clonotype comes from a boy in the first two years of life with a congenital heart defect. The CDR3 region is CASSFGLPSYEQYF. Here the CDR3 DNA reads TGTGCCAGCAGTTTCGGGTTGCCCTCCTACGAGCAGTACTTC.